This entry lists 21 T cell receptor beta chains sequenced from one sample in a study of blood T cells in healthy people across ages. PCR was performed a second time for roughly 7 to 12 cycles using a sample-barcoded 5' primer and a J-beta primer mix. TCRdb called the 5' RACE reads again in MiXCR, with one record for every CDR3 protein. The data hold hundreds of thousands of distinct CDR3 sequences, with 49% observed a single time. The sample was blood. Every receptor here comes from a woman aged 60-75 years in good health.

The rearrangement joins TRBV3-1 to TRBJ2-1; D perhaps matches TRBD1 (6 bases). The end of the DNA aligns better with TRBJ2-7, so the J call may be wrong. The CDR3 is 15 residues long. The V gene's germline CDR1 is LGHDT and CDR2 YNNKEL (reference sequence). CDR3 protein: CASNPSDRNYNEQYF. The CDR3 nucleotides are TGTGCCAGCAACCCCTCTGACAGGAACTACAATGAGCAGTACTTC.

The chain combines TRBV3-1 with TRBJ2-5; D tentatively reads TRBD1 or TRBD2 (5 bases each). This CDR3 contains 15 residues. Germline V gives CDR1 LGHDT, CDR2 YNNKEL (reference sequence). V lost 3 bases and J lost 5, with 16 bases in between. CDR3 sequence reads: CASSQDFGGSETQYF. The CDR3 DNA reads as TGTGCCAGCAGCCAGGATTTTGGGGGAAGTGAGACCCAGTACTTC.

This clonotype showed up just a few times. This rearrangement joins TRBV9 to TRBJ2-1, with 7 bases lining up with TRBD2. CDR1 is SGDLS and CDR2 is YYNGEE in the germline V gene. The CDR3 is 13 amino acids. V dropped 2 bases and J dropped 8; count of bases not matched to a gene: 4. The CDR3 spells CASSVTSTYEQFF. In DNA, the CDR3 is TGTGCCAGCAGCGTGACTAGCACCTATGAGCAGTTCTTC. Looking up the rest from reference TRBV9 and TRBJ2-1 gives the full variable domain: DSGVTQTPKHLITATGQRVTLRCSPRSGDLSVYWYQQSLDQGLQFLIQYYNGEERAKGNILERFSAQQFPDLHSELNLSSLELGDSALYFCASSVTSTYEQFFGPGTRLTVL.

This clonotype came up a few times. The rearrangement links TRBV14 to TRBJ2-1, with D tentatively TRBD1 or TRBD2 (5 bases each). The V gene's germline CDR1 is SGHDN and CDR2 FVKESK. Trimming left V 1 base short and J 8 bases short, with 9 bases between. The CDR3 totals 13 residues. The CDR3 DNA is TGTGCCAGCAGCCAAGTTGGGGGTGATGAGCAGTTCTTC. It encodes CASSQVGGDEQFF.

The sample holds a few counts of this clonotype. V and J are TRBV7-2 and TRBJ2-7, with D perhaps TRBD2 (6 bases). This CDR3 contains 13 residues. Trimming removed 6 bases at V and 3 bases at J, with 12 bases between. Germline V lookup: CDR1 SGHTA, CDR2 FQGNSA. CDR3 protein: CASSLAKIYEQYF. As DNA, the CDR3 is TGTGCCAGCAGTCTAGCGAAGATCTACGAGCAGTACTTC.

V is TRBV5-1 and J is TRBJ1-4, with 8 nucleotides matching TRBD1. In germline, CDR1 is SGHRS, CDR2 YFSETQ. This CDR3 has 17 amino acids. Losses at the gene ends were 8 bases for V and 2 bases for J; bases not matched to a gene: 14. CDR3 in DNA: TGCGCCAGTTCCAGGGGGACAGGAAAATCTACTAATGAAAAACTGTTTTTT. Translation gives CASSRGTGKSTNEKLFF.

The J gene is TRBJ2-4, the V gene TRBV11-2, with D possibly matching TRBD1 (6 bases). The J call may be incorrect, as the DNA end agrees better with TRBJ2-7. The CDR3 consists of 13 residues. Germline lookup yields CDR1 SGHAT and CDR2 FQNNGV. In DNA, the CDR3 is TGTGCCAGCAGCTCCCACCGGGACACCGAGCAGTACTTC. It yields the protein CASSSHRDTEQYF.

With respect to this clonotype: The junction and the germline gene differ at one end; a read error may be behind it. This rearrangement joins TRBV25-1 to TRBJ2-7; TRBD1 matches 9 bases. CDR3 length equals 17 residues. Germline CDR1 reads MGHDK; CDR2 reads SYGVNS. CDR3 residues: CASSEPSGQGYPYDQYF. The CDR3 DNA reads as TGTGCCAGCAGTGAACCCTCGGGACAGGGTTATCCCTACGATCAGTACTTC.

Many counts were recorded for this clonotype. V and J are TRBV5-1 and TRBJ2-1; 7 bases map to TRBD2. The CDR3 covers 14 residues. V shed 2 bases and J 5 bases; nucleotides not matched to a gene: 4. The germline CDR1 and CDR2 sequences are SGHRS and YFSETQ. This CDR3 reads CASSLIAGNNEQFF. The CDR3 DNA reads TGCGCCAGCAGCTTAATAGCGGGCAACAATGAGCAGTTCTTC.

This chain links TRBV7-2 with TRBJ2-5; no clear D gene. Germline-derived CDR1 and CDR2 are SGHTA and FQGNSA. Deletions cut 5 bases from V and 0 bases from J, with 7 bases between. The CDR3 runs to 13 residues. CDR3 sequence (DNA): TGTGCCAGCAGCCCCATGTACCAAGAGACCCAGTACTTC. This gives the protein CASSPMYQETQYF.

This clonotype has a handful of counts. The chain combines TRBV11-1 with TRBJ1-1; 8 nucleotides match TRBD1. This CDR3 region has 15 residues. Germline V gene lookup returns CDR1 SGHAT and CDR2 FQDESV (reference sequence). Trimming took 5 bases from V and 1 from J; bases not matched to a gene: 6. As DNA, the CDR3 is TGTGCCAGCAGCACCTACAGGGGGAAGAACACTGAAGCTTTCTTT. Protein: CASSTYRGKNTEAFF.

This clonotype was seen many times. CDR3: CASSQGSGDRSGETQYF. In DNA, the CDR3 is TGTGCCAGCAGCCAAGGTAGCGGAGATAGGTCGGGAGAGACCCAGTACTTC. The chain employs TRBV4-2 and TRBJ2-5, with D perhaps matching TRBD2 (6 bases). This CDR3 is 17 amino acids long. Looked up from germline, CDR1 is LGHNA and CDR2 is YNFKEQ. V dropped 1 base and J dropped 4 bases, with 19 bases sitting between them.

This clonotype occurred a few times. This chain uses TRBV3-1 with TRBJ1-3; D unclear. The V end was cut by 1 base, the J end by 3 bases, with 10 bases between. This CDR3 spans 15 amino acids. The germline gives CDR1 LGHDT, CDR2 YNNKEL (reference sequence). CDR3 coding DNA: TGTGCCAGCAGCCAAGTCCAGATGGGTGGAAACACCATATATTTT. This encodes CASSQVQMGGNTIYF.

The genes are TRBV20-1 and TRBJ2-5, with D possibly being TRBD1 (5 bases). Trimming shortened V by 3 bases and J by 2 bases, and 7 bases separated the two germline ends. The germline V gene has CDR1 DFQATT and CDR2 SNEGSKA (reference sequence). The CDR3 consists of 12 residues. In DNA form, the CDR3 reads TGCAGTGCTAGGGCAGGGCAAGAGACCCAGTACTTC. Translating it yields CSARAGQETQYF.

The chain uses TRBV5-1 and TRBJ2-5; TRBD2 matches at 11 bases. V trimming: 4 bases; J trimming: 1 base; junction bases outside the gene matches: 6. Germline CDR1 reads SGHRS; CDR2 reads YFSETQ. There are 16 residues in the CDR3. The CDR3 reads CASSNPSGGFQETQYF. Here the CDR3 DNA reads TGCGCCAGCAGCAATCCTAGCGGGGGGTTCCAAGAGACCCAGTACTTC.

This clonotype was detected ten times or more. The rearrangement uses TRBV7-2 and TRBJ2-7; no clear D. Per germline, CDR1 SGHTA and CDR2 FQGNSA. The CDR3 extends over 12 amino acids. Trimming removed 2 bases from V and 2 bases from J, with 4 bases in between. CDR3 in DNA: TGTGCCAGCAGCTTAAATCCCTACGAGCAGTACTTC. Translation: CASSLNPYEQYF.

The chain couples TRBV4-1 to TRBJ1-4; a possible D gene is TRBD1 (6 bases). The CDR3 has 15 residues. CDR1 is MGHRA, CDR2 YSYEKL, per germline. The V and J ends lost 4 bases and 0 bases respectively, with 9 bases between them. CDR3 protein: CASSPGQSTNEKLFF. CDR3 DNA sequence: TGCGCCAGCAGCCCAGGACAGTCAACTAATGAAAAACTGTTTTTT.

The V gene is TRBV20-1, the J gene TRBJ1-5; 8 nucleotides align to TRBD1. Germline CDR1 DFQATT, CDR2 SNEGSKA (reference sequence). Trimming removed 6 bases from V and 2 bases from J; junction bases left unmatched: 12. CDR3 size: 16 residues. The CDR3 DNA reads TGCAGTGCCCCAACGTCCGGGACAGGTGGCAATCAGCCCCAGCATTTT. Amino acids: CSAPTSGTGGNQPQHF.

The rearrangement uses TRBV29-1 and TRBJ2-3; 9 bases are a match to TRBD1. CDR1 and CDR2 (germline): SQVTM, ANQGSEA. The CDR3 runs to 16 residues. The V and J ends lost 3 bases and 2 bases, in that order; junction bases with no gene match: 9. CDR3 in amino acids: CSVDRTGTGNTDTQYF. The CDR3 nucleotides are TGCAGCGTTGACCGGACCGGGACAGGGAACACAGATACGCAGTATTTT.

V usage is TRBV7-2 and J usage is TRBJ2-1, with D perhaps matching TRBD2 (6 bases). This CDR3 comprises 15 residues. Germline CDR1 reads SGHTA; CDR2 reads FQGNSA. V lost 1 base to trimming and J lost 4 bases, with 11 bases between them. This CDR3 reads CASSLVPRGYNEQFF. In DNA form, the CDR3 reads TGTGCCAGCAGCTTAGTTCCGCGGGGATACAATGAGCAGTTCTTC.

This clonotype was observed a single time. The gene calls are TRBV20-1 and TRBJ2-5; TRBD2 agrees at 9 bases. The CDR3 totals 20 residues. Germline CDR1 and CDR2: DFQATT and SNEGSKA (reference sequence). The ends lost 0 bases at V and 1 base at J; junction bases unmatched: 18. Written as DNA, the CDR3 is TGCAGTGCTAGAGATTTCGGGGTGCGGGGGGGCCGGGTGTCCCAAGAGACCCAGTACTTC. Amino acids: CSARDFGVRGGRVSQETQYF.